Here is one TCR beta chain with its context. The table came from immunoSEQ multiplex PCR; TCRdb's copy has only in-frame clones and leaves some out. The sample gives about 160,000 clones, roughly 85% of which show up once; roughly 18% is in the top ten. Germline V gene sequence: CDR1 MNHNY, CDR2 SVGAGI (reference sequence). Trimming took 8 bases from V and 4 from J, leaving 12 bases between them. The length of the CDR3 is 14 residues. This specimen belongs to a study of blood T cell repertoires in COVID-19. Material: PBMCs or T cells enriched from blood (not recorded which). This chain uses TRBV6-6 with TRBJ1-6; possible D gene TRBD1, 6 bases. The clonotype was recovered from a man aged 55-75 years who had recovered from COVID-19. CDR3 in DNA: TGTGCCAGCGTAGAGGGACAATATAATTCACCCCTCCACTTT. This gives the protein CASVEGQYNSPLHF.